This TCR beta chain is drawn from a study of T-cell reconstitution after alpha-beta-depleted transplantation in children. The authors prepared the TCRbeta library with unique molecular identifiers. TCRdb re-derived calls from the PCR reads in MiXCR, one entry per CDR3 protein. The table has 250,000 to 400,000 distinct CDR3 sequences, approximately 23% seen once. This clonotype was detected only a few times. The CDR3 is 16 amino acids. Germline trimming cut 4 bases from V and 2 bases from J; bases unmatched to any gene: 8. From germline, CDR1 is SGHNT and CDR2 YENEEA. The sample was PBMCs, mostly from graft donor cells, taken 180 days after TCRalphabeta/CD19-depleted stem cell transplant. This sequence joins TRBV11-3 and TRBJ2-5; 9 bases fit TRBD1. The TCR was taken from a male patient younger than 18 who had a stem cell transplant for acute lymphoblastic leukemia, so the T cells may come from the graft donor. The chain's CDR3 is CASSYAIGTGQETQYF. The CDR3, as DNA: TGTGCCAGCAGCTACGCTATCGGGACAGGGCAAGAGACCCAGTACTTC.